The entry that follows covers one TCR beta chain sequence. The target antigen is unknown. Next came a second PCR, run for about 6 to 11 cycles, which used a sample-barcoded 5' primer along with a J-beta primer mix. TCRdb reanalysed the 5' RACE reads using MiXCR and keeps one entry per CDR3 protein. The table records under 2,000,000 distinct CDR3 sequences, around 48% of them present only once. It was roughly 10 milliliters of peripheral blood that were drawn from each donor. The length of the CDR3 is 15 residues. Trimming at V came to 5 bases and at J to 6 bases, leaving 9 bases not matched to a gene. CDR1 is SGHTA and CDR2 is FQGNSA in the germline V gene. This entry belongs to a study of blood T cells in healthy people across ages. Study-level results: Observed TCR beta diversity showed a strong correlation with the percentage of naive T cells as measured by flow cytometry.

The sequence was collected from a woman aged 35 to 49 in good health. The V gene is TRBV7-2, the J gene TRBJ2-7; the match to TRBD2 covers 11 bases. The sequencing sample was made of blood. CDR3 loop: CASSRDAGTSGEQYF. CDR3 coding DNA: TGTGCCAGCAGCCGGGATGCCGGGACTAGCGGCGAGCAGTACTTC.